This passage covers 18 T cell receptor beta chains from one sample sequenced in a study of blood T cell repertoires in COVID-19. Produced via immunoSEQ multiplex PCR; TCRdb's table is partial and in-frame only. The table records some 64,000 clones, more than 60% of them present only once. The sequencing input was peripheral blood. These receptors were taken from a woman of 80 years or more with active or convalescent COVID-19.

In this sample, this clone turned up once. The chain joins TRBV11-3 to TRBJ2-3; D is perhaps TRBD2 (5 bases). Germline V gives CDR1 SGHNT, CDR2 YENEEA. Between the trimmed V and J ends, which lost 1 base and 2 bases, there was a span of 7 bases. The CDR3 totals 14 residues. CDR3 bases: TGTGCCAGCAGCTTAGGCGGGCACACAGATACGCAGTATTTT. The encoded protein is CASSLGGHTDTQYF.

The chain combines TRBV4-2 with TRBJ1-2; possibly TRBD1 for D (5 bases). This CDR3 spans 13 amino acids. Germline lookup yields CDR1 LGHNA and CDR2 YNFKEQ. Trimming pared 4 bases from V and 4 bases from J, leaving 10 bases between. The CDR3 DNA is TGTGCCAGCAGCCGACAGCCGTCCTATGGCTACACCTTC. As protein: CASSRQPSYGYTF.

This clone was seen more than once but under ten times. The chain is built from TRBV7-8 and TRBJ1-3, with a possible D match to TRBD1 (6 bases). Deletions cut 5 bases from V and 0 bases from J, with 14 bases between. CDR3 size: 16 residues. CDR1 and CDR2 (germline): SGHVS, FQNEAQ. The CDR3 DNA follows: TGTGCCAGCAGCCCAACAGGGAGAATCTCTGGAAACACCATATATTTT. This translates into CASSPTGRISGNTIYF.

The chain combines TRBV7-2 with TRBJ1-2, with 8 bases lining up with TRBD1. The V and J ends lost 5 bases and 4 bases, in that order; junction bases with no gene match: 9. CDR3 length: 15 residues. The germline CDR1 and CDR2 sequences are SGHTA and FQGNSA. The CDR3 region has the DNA TGTGCCAGCAGCACCGAGCAGGGGGCCGCCTATGGCTACACCTTC. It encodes CASSTEQGAAYGYTF.

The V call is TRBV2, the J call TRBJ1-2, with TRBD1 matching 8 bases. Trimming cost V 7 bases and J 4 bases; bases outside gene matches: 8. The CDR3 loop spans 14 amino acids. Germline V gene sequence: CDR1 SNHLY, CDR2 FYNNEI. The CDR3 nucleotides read TGTGCCAGCACCAACAGGGGGTCTAGCTATGGCTACACCTTC. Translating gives CASTNRGSSYGYTF. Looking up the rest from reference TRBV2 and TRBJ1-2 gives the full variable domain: EPEVTQTPSHQVTQMGQEVILRCVPISNHLYFYWYRQILGQKVEFLVSFYNNEISEKSEIFDDQFSVERPDGSNFTLKIRSTKLEDSAMYFCASTNRGSSYGYTFGSGTRLTVV.

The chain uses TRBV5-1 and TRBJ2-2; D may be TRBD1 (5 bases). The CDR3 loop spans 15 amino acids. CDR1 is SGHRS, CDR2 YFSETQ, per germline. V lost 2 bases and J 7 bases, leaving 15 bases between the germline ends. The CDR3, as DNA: TGCGCCAGCAGCTTTCAGGGCCTTGGTCACGGGGAGCTGTTTTTT. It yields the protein CASSFQGLGHGELFF.

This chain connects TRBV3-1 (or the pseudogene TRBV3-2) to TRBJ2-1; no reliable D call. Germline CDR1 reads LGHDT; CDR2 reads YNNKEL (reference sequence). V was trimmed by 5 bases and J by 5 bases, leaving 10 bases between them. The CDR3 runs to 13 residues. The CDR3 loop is CASSGQLNNEQFF. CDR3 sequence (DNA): TGTGCCAGCAGCGGTCAACTGAACAATGAGCAGTTCTTC.

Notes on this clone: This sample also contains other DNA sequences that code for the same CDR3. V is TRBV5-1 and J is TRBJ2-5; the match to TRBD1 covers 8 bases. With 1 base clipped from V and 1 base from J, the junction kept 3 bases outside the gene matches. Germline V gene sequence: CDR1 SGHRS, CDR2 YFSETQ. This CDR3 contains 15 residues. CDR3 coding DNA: TGCGCCAGCAGCTTGAACACAGGGGGCCAAGAGACCCAGTACTTC. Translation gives CASSLNTGGQETQYF.

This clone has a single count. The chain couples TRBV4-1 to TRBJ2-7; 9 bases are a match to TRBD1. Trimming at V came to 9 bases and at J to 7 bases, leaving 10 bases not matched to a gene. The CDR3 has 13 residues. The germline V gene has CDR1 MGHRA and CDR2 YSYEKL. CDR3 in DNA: TGCGCCAGGCGGGACAGGGTTCAAGAAGAGCAGTACTTC. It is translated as CARRDRVQEEQYF.

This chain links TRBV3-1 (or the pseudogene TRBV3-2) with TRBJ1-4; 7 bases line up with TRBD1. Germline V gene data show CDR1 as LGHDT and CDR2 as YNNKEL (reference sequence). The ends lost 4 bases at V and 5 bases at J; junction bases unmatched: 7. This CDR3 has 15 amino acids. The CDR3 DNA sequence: TGTGCCAGCAGCCGAACGGACAGGCAAAATGAAAAACTGTTTTTT. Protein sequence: CASSRTDRQNEKLFF.

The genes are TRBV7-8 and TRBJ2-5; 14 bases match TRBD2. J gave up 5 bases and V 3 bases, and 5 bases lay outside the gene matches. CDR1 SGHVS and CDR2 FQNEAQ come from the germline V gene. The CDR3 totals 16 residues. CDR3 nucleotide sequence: TGTGCCAGCAGCTTGACTAGCGGGGGGGCAGGGGAGACCCAGTACTTC. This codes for CASSLTSGGAGETQYF.

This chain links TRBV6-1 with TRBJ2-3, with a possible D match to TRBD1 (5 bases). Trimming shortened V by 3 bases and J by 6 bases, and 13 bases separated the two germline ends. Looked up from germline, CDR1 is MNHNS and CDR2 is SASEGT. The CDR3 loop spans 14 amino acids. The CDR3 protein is CASSDAGSEDTQYF. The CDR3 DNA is TGTGCCAGCAGTGATGCAGGGTCTGAGGATACGCAGTATTTT.

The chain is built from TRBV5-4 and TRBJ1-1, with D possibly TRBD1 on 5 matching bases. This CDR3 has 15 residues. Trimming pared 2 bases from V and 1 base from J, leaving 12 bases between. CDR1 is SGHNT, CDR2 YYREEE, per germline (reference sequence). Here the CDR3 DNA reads TGTGCCAGCAGCTTCGGGCGGGGGGGGAACACTGAAGCTTTCTTT. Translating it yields CASSFGRGGNTEAFF.

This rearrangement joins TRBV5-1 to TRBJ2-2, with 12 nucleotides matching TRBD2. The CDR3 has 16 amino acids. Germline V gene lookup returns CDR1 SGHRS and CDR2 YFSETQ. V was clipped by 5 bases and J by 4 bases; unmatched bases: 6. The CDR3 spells CASRRTSGTTTGELFF. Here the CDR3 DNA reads TGCGCCAGCAGACGGACTAGCGGGACGACCACCGGGGAGCTGTTTTTT.

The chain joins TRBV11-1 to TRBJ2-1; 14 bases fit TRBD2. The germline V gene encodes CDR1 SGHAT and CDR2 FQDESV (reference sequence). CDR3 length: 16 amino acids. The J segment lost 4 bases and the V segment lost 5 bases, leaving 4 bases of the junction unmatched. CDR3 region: CASSPGLAGGYNEQFF. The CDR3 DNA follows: TGTGCCAGCAGCCCCGGACTAGCGGGGGGATACAATGAGCAGTTCTTC.

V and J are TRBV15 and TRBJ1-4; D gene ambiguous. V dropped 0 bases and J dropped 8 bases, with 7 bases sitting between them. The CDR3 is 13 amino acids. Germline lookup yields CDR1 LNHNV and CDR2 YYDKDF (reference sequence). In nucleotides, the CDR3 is TGTGCCACCAGCAGAGAAACTAGGGAAAAACTGTTTTTT. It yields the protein CATSRETREKLFF.

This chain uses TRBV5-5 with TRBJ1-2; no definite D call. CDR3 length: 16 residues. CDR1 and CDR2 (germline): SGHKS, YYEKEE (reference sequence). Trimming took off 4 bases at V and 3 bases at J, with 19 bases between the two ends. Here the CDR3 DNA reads TGTGCCAGCAGCACCCAAGGACTGCCTGTCGACTATGGCTACACCTTC. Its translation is CASSTQGLPVDYGYTF. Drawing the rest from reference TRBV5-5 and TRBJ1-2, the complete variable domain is DAGVTQSPTHLIKTRGQQVTLRCSPISGHKSVSWYQQVLGQGPQFIFQYYEKEERGRGNFPDRFSARQFPNYSSELNVNALLLGDSALYLCASSTQGLPVDYGYTFGSGTRLTVV.

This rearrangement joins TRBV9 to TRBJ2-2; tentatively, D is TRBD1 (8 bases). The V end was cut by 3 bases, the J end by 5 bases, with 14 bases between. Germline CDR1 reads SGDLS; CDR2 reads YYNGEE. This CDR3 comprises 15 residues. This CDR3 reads CASSEIQGGTGELFF. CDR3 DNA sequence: TGTGCCAGCAGCGAAATACAGGGGGGGACCGGGGAGCTGTTTTTT.